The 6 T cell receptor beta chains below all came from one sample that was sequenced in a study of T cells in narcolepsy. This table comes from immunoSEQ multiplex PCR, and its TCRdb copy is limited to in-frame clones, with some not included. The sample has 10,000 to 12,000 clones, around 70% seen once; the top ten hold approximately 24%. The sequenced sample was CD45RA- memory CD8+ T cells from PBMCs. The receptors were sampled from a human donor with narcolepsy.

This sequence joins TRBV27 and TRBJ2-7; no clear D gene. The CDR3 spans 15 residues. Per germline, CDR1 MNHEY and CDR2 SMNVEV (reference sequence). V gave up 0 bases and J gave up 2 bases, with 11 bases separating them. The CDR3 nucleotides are TGTGCCAGCAGTTTATCGAGTCTGGGGACCTACGAGCAGTACTTC. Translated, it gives CASSLSSLGTYEQYF.

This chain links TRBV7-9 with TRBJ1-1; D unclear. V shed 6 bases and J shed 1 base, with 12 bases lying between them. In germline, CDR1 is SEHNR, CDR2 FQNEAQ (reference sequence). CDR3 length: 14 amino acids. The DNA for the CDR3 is TGTGCCAGCAGTCGAATACACACGAACACTGAAGCTTTCTTT. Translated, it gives CASSRIHTNTEAFF.

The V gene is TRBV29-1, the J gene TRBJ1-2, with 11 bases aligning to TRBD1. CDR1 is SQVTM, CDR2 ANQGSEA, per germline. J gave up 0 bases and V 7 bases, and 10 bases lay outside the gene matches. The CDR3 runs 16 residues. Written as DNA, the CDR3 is TGCAGCGCCCCCGGGGACAGGGGGGAGGCTAACTATGGCTACACCTTC. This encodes CSAPGDRGEANYGYTF.

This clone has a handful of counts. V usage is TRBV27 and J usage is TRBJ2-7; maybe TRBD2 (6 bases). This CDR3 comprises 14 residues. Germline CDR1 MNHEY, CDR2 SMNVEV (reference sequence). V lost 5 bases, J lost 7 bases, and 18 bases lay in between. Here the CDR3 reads CASSPRARAGEQYF. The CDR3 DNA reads TGTGCCAGCAGTCCCCGGGCCCGGGCGGGGGAGCAGTACTTC.

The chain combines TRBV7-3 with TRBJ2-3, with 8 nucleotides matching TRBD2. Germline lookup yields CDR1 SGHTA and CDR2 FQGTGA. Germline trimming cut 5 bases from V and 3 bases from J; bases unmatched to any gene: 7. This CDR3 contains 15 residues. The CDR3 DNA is TGTGCCAGCAGCGTAGCCGGGACTAGAACAGATACGCAGTATTTT. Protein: CASSVAGTRTDTQYF.

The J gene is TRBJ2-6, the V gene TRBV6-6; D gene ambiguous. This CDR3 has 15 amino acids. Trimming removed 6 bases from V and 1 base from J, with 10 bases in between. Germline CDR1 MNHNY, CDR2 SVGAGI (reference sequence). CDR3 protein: CASSDKSSGANVLTF. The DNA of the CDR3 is TGTGCCAGCAGCGATAAGAGTTCTGGGGCCAACGTCCTGACTTTC.